These 9 T cell receptor beta chains came from one sample sequenced in a study of T cells in Graves' hyperthyroidism and ophthalmopathy. RNA transcripts served as the template for amplifying TCR beta CDR3 regions. Carried out on the TCR CDR3, a first-round RT-PCR used the HTBI primer set. TCRdb re-called the multiplex PCR reads with MiXCR, one entry per CDR3 protein. This table holds around 450,000 distinct CDR3 sequences, around 14% found once. Material: blood. The receptors originated from a woman younger than 35 with Graves' hyperthyroidism.

There are a few counts of this clonotype. The rearrangement joins TRBV19 to TRBJ1-5, with D tentatively TRBD1 (5 bases). This CDR3 is 14 amino acids long. V gave up 7 bases and J gave up 7 bases, with 17 bases separating them. The germline V gene encodes CDR1 LNHDA and CDR2 SQIVND (reference sequence). The CDR3 DNA reads as TGTGCCAGTAAGTCGGTCGGGGCGAGGCAGCCCCAGCATTTT. Encoded protein: CASKSVGARQPQHF.

This clonotype appeared many times. The chain joins TRBV20-1 to TRBJ1-5; 10 positions match TRBD1. The CDR3 is 15 residues long. Germline CDR1 is DFQATT and CDR2 is SNEGSKA (reference sequence). Unmatched junction bases numbered 3, after V lost 2 bases and J lost 2 bases. Here the CDR3 DNA reads TGCAGTGCTAGAACCGGGACAGGGGGCAATCAGCCCCAGCATTTT. The encoded protein is CSARTGTGGNQPQHF.

This clonotype was picked up many times. The CDR3 sequence is CASSQKPGLGNQPQHF. The CDR3 DNA reads as TGTGCCAGCAGTCAGAAACCGGGGCTAGGCAATCAGCCCCAGCATTTT. The chain recombines TRBV6-1 with TRBJ1-5; perhaps TRBD1 as D (5 bases). The V gene lost 5 bases and the J gene lost 2 bases, with 16 bases spanning the gap. The germline V gene encodes CDR1 MNHNS and CDR2 SASEGT. There are 16 residues in the CDR3.

This clonotype has only a few counts. One end of the junction varies from germline; a read error may be responsible. The CDR3 sequence is CASQRKGANYDYTF. DNA of the CDR3: TGTGCCAGCCAACGAAAGGGAGCTAACTATGACTACACCTTC. This chain uses TRBV19 with TRBJ1-2; D not certain. CDR1 and CDR2 from the germline V gene are LNHDA and SQIVND (reference sequence). The CDR3 runs 14 residues.

This clonotype showed up many times. The chain is built from TRBV2 and TRBJ2-1, with 9 bases matching TRBD1. The junction had 6 bases not matched to a gene; V was cut back by 6 bases and J by 6 bases. In germline, CDR1 is SNHLY, CDR2 FYNNEI. The CDR3 is 14 residues long. CDR3: CASSRDRALNEQFF. As DNA, the CDR3 is TGTGCCAGCAGCCGGGACAGGGCCCTCAATGAGCAGTTCTTC.

At least ten counts were recorded for this clonotype. The genes are TRBV6-6 and TRBJ2-1; D is possibly TRBD1 or TRBD2 (5 bases each). Germline V CDR1 and CDR2: MNHNY, SVGAGI (reference sequence). The ends were cut back, 0 bases at V and 0 bases at J, with 9 bases in the middle. The CDR3 runs to 16 residues. The CDR3 here is CASSYSPGTSYNEQFF. The CDR3 DNA is TGTGCCAGCAGTTACTCTCCGGGGACCTCCTACAATGAGCAGTTCTTC.

This clonotype was recorded many times. V is TRBV7-3 and J is TRBJ2-1; 7 positions match TRBD2. J gave up 5 bases and V 8 bases, and 3 bases lay outside the gene matches. This CDR3 has 12 amino acids. Germline values: CDR1 SGHTA, CDR2 FQGTGA. CDR3 in DNA: TGTGCCAGCGGGGGGGATAACAATGAGCAGTTCTTC. Its protein is CASGGDNNEQFF.

This clonotype occurred a few times. V gene TRBV7-3 combines with J gene TRBJ2-2, with TRBD1 identical over 7 bases. Trimming at V came to 5 bases and at J to 3 bases, leaving 6 bases not matched to a gene. Germline lookup yields CDR1 SGHTA and CDR2 FQGTGA. The length of the CDR3 is 15 residues. CDR3 nucleotide sequence: TGTGCCAGCAGCGCAGGACAGGCTGACACCGGGGAGCTGTTTTTT. Its translation is CASSAGQADTGELFF. The full variable domain, in which reference TRBV7-3 and TRBJ2-2 provide the parts outside the CDR3, is GAGVSQTPSNKVTEKGKYVELRCDPISGHTALYWYRQSLGQGPEFLIYFQGTGAADDSGLPNDRFFAVRPEGSVSTLKIQRTERGDSAVYLCASSAGQADTGELFFGEGSRLTVL.

Here the CDR3 DNA reads TGTGCCATCAGTACAGGGGGTGCCAATGAAAAACTGTTTTTT. Protein product: CAISTGGANEKLFF. The rearrangement uses TRBV10-3 and TRBJ1-4, with TRBD1 matching over 8 bases. V shed 5 bases and J 5 bases; nucleotides not matched to a gene: 4. This CDR3 region has 14 residues. CDR1 is ENHRY and CDR2 is SYGVKD in the germline V gene.